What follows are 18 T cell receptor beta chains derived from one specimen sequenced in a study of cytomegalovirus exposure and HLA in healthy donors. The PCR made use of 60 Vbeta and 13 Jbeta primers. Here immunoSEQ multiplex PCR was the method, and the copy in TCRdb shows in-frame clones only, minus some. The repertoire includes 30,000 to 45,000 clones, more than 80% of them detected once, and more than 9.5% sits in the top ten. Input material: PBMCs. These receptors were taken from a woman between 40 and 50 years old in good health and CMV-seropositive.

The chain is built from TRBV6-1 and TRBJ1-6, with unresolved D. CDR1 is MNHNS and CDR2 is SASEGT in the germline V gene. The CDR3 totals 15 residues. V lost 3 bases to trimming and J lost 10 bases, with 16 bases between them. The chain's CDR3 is CASSDGRGRRSPLHF. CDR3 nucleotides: TGTGCCAGCAGTGACGGACGGGGTCGGCGATCACCCCTCCACTTT.

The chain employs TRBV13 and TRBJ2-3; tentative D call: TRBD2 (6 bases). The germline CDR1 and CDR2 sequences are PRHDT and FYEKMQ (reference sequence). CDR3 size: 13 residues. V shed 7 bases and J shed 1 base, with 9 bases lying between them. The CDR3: CASTLARTDTQYF. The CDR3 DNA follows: TGTGCCAGCACTCTAGCGCGCACAGATACGCAGTATTTT. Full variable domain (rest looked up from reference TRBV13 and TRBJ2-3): AAGVIQSPRHLIKEKRETATLKCYPIPRHDTVYWYQQGPGQDPQFLISFYEKMQSDKGSIPDRFSAQQFSDYHSELNMSSLELGDSALYFCASTLARTDTQYFGPGTRLTVL.

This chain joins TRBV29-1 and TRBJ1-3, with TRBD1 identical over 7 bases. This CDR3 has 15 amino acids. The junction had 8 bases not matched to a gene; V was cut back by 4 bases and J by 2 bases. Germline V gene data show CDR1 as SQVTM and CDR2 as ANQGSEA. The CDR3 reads CSVGQGGTTGNTIYF. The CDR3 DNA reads TGCAGCGTTGGCCAGGGGGGAACGACTGGAAACACCATATATTTT.

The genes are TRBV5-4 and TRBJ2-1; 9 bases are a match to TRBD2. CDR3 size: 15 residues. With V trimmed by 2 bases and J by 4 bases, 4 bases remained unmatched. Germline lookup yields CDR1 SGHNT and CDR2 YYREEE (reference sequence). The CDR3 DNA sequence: TGTGCCAGCAGCTTTTGGCTAGCGGGGTACAATGAGCAGTTCTTC. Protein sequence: CASSFWLAGYNEQFF.

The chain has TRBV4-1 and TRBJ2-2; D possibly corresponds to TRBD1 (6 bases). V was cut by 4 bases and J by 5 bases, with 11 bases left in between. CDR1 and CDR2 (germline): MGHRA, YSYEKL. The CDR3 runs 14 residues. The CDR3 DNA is TGCGCCAGCAGCCTCCTCACAGGGACCGGGGAGCTGTTTTTT. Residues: CASSLLTGTGELFF.

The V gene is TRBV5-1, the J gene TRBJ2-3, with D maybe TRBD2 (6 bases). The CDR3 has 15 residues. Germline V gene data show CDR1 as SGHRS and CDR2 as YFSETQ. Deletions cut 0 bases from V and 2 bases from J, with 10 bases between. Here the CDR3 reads CASSLGGTNTDTQYF. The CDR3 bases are TGCGCCAGCAGCTTGGGCGGGACGAACACAGATACGCAGTATTTT.

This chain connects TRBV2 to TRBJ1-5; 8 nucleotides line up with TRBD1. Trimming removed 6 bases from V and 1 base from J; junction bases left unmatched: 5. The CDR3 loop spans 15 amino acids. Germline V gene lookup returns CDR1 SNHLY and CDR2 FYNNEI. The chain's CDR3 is CASRDRTGSNQPQHF. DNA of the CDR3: TGTGCCAGCAGAGATAGGACAGGGAGCAATCAGCCCCAGCATTTT.

For the CDR3, the DNA is TGTGCCAGCAGCTGGGACAGGGCAAGTGAAGCTTTCTTT. Its translation is CASSWDRASEAFF. This chain joins TRBV11-2 and TRBJ1-1; 9 positions match TRBD1. Germline assignment: CDR1 SGHAT and CDR2 FQNNGV. Germline trimming cut 4 bases from V and 7 bases from J; bases unmatched to any gene: 4. This CDR3 has 13 residues.

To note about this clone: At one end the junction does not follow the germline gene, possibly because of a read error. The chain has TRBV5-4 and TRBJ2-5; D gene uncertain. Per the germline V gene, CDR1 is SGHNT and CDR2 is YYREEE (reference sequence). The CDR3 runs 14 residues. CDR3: CASSHLSGQETQYF. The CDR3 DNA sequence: TGCGCCAGCAGCCACCTCTCCGGCCAAGAGACCCAGTACTTC.

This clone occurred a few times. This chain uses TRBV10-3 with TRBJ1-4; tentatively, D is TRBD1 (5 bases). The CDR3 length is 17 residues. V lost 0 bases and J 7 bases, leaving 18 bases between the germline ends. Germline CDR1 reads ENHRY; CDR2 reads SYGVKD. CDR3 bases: TGTGCCATCAGTGAGTCGCTCTTAAGGGGACTCCCTGAAAAACTGTTTTTT. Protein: CAISESLLRGLPEKLFF.

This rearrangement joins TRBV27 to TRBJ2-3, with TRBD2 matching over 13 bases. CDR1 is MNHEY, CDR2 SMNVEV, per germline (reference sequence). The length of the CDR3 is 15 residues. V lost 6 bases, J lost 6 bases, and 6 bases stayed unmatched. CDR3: CASSLGLAGADTQYF. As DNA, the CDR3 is TGTGCCAGCAGCCTCGGACTAGCGGGGGCGGATACGCAGTATTTT.

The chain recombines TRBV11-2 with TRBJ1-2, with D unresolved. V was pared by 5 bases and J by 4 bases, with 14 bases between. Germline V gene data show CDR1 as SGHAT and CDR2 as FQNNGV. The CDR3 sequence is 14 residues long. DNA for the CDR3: TGTGCCAGCAGCCGCGGGCCTCGGGCCTATGGCTACACCTTC. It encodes CASSRGPRAYGYTF.

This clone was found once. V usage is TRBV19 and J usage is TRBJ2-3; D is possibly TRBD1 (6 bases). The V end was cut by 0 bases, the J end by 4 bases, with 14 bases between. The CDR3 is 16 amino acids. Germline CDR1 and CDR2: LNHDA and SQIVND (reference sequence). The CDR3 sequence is CASSIDPGTIADTQYF. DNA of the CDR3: TGTGCCAGTAGTATAGATCCAGGGACAATCGCAGATACGCAGTATTTT.

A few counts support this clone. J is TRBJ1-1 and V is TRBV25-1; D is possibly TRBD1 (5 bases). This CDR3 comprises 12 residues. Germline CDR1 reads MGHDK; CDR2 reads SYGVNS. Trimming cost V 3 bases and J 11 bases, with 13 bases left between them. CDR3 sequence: CASSDYGPGAFF. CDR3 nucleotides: TGTGCCAGCAGTGATTACGGACCAGGGGCTTTCTTT. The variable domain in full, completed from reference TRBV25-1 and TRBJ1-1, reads EADIYQTPRYLVIGTGKKITLECSQTMGHDKMYWYQQDPGMELHLIHYSYGVNSTEKGDLSSESTVSRIRTEHFPLTLESARPSHTSQYLCASSDYGPGAFFGQGTRLTVV.

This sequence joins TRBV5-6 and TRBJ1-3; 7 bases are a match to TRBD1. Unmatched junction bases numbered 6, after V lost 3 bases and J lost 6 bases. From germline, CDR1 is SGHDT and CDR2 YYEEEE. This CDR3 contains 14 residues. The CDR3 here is CASSSRGRKNTIYF. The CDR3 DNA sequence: TGTGCCAGCAGCTCTAGGGGGCGAAAAAACACCATATATTTT. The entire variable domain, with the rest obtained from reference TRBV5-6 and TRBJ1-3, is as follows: DAGVTQSPTHLIKTRGQQVTLRCSPKSGHDTVSWYQQALGQGPQFIFQYYEEEERQRGNFPDRFSGHQFPNYSSELNVNALLLGDSALYLCASSSRGRKNTIYFGEGSWLTVV.

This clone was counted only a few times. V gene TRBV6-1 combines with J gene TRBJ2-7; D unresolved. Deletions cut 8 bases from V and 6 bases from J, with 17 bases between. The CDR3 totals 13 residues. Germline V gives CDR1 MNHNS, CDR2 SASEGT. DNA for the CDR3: TGTGCCAGCCGTGGCCAGAGGCCGGGCGAGCAGTACTTC. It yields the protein CASRGQRPGEQYF.

The CDR3 sequence: CSVGKDSLYYGYTF. The DNA of the CDR3 is TGCAGCGTTGGCAAAGACAGCCTGTACTATGGCTACACCTTC. The gene calls are TRBV29-1 and TRBJ1-2, with a possible D match to TRBD1 (5 bases). V lost 4 bases and J 3 bases, leaving 15 bases between the germline ends. The germline CDR1 and CDR2 sequences are SQVTM and ANQGSEA. The length of the CDR3 is 14 residues.

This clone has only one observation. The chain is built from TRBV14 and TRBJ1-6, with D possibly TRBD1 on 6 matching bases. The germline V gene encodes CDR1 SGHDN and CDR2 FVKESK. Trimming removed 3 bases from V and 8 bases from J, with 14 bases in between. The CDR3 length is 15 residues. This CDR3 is CASSQQGGGDSPLHF. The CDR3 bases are TGTGCCAGCAGCCAGCAAGGGGGGGGCGATTCACCCCTCCACTTT.